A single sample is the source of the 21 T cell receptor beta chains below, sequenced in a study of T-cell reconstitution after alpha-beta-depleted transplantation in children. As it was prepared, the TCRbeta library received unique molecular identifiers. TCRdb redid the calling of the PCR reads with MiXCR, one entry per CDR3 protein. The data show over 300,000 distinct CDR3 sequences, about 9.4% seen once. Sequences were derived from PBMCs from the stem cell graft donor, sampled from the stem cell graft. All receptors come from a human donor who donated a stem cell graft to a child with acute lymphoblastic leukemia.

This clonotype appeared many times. CDR3 residues: CASSSQGGTDTEAFF. CDR3 coding DNA: TGTGCCAGCAGTTCCCAGGGTGGGACGGACACTGAAGCTTTCTTT. J is TRBJ1-1 and V is TRBV12-3 or TRBV12-4, with D possibly TRBD1 on 5 matching bases. With 4 bases removed from V and 3 bases from J, the gap between germline ends came to 15 bases. CDR3 size: 15 residues.

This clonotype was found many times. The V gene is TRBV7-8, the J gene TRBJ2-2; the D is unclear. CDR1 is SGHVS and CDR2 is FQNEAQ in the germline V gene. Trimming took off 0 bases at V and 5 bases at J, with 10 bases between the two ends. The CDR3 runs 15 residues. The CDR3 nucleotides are TGTGCCAGCAGCTTAGCTCTGGTCCAAACCGGGGAGCTGTTTTTT. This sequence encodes CASSLALVQTGELFF. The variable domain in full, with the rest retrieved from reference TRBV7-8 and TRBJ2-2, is GAGVSQSPRYKVAKRGQDVALRCDPISGHVSLFWYQQALGQGPEFLTYFQNEAQLDKSGLPSDRFFAERPEGSVSTLKIQRTQQEDSAVYLCASSLALVQTGELFFGEGSRLTVL.

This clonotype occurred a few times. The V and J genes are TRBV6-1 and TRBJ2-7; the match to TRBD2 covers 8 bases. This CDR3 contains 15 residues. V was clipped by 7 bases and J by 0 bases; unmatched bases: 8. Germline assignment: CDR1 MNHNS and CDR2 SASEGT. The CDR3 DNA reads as TGTGCCAGCATGATAGCGGGGCGCCACTCCTACGAGCAGTACTTC. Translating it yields CASMIAGRHSYEQYF.

CDR3 DNA sequence: TGTGCCAGCAGTTTAGATCGGCTAGCCACAGATACGCAGTATTTT. This translates into CASSLDRLATDTQYF. This rearrangement joins TRBV28 to TRBJ2-3, with D possibly being TRBD2 (5 bases). The CDR3 sequence is 15 residues long. V was shortened by 2 bases and J by 2 bases, with 11 bases between the two germline ends. Per the germline V gene, CDR1 is MDHEN and CDR2 is SYDVKM.

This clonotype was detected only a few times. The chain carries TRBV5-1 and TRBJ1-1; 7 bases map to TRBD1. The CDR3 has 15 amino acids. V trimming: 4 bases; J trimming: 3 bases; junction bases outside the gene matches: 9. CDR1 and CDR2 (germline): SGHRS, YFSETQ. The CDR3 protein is CASSARQGLDTEAFF. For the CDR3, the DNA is TGCGCCAGCAGCGCTAGACAGGGCCTTGACACTGAAGCTTTCTTT.

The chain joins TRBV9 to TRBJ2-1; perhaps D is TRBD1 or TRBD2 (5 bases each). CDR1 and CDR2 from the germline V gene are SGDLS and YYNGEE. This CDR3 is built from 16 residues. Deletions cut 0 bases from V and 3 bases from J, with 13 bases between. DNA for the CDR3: TGTGCCAGCAGCGTAGGGGACCGAATCAACTACAATGAGCAGTTCTTC. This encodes CASSVGDRINYNEQFF.

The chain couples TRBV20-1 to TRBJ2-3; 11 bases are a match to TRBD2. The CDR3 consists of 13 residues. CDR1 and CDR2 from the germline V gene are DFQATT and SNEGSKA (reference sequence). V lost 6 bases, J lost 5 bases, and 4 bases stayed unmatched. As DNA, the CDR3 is TGCAGTGCCAGTAGCGGGAGGGAAGATACGCAGTATTTT. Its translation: CSASSGREDTQYF.

The CDR3 DNA reads as TGCGCCAGCAGTGGCGTTGAACCAGATACGCAGTATTTT. Its protein product is CASSGVEPDTQYF. This sequence joins TRBV4-3 and TRBJ2-3; D remains unclear. This CDR3 region has 13 residues. Trimming removed 6 bases from V and 4 bases from J, with 11 bases in between. In germline, CDR1 is LGHNA, CDR2 YSLEER.

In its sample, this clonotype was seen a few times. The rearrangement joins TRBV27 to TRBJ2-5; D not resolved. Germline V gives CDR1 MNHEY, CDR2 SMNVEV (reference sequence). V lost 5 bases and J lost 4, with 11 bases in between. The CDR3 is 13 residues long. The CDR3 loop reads CASSPPLGETQYF. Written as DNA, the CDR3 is TGTGCCAGCAGTCCCCCCCTCGGAGAGACCCAGTACTTC.

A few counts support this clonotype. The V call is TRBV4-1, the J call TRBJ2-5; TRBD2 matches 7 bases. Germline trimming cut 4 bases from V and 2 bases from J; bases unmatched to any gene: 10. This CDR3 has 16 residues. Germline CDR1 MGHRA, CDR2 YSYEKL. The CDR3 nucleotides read TGCGCCAGCAGCCCGACCCTTCTAGCGGAACAAGAGACCCAGTACTTC. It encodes CASSPTLLAEQETQYF.

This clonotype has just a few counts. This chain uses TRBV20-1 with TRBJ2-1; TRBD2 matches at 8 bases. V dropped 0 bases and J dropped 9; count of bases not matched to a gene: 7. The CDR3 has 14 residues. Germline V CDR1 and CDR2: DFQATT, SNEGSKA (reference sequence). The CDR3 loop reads CSARDQLLAGEQFF. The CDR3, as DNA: TGCAGTGCTAGAGATCAACTGCTAGCGGGTGAGCAGTTCTTC.

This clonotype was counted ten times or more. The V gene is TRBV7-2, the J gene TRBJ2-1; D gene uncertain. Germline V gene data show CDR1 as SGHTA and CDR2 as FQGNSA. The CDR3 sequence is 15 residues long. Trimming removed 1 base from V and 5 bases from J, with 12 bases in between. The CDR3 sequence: CASSLGAARNNEQFF. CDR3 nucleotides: TGTGCCAGCAGCTTAGGTGCAGCCAGGAACAATGAGCAGTTCTTC. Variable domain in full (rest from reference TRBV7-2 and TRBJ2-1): GAGVSQSPSNKVTEKGKDVELRCDPISGHTALYWYRQSLGQGLEFLIYFQGNSAPDKSGLPSDRFSAERTGGSVSTLTIQRTQQEDSAVYLCASSLGAARNNEQFFGPGTRLTVL.

The CDR3 reads CASSSGTGGMNTEAFF. The CDR3 region has the DNA TGTGCCAGCAGCTCCGGGACAGGGGGCATGAACACTGAAGCTTTCTTT. V gene TRBV7-2 combines with J gene TRBJ1-1, with 12 positions matching TRBD1. With V trimmed by 4 bases and J by 0 bases, 3 bases remained unmatched. CDR3 length: 16 residues. Germline loops: CDR1 SGHTA, CDR2 FQGNSA.

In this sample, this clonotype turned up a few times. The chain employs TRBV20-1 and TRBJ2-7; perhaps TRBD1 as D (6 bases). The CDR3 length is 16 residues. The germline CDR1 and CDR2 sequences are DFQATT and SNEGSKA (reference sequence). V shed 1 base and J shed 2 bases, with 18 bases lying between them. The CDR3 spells CSARALWTATTYEQYF. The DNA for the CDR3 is TGCAGTGCTAGAGCCCTTTGGACAGCTACGACCTACGAGCAGTACTTC.

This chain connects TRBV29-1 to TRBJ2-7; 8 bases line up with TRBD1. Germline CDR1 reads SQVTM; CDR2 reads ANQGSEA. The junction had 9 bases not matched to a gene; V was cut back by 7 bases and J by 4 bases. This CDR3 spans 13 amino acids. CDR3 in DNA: TGCAGCGCTTGCCAGGGGGCGTCGTACGAGCAGTACTTC. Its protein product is CSACQGASYEQYF.

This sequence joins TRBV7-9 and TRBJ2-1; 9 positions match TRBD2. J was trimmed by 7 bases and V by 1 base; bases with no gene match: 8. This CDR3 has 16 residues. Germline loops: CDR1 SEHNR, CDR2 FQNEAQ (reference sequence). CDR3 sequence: CASSLVILAGRNEQFF. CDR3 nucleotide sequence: TGTGCCAGCAGCTTAGTCATTCTAGCGGGACGTAATGAGCAGTTCTTC.

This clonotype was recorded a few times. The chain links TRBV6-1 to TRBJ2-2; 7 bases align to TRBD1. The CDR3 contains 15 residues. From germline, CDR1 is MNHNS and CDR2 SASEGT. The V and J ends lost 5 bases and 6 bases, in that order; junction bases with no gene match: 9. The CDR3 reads CASSMGQLDPGELFF. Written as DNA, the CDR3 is TGTGCCAGCAGTATGGGACAGCTGGACCCCGGGGAGCTGTTTTTT.

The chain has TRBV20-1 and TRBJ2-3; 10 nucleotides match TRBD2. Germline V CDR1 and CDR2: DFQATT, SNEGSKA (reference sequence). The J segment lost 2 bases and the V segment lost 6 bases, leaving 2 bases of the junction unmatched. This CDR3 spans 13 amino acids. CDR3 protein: CSALAGTTDTQYF. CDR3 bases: TGCAGTGCACTAGCGGGAACCACAGATACGCAGTATTTT.

CDR3 loop: CASSLAGGREETQYF. The CDR3 coding sequence is TGCGCCAGCAGCTTGGCGGGAGGGCGTGAGGAGACCCAGTACTTC. V gene TRBV5-1 combines with J gene TRBJ2-5, with TRBD2 matching over 8 bases. In germline, CDR1 is SGHRS, CDR2 YFSETQ. With 0 bases clipped from V and 5 bases from J, the junction kept 6 bases outside the gene matches. CDR3 length equals 15 residues.

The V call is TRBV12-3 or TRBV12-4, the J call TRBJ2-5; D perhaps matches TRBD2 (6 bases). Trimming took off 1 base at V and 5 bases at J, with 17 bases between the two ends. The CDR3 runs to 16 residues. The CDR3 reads CASSLVVWGEQETQYF. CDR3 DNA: TGTGCCAGCAGTTTAGTTGTCTGGGGGGAGCAGGAGACCCAGTACTTC.

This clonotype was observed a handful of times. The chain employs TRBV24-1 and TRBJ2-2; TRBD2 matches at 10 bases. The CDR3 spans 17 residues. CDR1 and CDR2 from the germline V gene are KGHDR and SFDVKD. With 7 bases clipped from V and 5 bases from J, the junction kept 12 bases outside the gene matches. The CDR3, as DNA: TGTGCCACCAGCGGGGGGCCTAGCGGGAGTGTAACCGGGGAGCTGTTTTTT. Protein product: CATSGGPSGSVTGELFF.